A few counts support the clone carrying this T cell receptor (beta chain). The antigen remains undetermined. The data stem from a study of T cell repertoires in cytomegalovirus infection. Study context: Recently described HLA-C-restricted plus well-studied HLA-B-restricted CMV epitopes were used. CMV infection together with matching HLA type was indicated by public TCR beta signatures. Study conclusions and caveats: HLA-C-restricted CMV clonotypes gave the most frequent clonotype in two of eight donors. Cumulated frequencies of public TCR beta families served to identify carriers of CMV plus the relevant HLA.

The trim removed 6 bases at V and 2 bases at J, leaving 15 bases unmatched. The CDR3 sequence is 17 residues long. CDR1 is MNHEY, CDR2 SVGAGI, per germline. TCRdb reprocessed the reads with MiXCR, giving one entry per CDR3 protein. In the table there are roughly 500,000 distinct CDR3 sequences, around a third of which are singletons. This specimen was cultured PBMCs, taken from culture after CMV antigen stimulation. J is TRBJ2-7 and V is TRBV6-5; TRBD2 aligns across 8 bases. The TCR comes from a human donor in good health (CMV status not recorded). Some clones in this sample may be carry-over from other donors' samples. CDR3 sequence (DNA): TGTGCCAGCAGCTCCGTCCTGGCTGGCGGGAGGACCTACGAGCAGTACTTC. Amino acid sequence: CASSSVLAGGRTYEQYF.